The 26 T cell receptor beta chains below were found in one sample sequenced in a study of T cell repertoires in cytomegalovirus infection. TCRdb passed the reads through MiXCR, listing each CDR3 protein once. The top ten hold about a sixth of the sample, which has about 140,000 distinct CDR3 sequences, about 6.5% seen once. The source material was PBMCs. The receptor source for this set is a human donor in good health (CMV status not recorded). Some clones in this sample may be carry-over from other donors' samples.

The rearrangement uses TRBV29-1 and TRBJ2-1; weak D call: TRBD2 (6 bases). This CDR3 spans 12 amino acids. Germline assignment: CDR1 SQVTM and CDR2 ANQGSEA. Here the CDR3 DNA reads TGCGCAGCGGTAGCGGAGTACAATGAGCAGTTCTTC. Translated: CAAVAEYNEQFF.

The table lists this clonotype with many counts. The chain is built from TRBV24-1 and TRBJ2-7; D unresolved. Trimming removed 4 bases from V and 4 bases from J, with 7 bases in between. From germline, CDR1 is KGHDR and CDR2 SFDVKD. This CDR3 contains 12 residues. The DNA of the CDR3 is TGTGCCACCAGTGAAGACGGTTACGAGCAGTACTTC. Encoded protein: CATSEDGYEQYF.

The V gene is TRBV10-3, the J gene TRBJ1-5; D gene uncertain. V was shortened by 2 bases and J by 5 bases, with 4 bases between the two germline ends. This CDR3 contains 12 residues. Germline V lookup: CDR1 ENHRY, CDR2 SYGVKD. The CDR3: CAISEDDQPQHF. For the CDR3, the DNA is TGTGCCATCAGTGAGGATGATCAGCCCCAGCATTTT.

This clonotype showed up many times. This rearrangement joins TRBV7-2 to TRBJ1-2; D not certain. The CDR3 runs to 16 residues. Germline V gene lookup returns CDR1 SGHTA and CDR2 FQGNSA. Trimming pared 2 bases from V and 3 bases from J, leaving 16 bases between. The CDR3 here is CASSLPPLTLDYGYTF. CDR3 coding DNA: TGTGCCAGCAGCTTACCCCCGTTGACACTGGACTATGGCTACACCTTC.

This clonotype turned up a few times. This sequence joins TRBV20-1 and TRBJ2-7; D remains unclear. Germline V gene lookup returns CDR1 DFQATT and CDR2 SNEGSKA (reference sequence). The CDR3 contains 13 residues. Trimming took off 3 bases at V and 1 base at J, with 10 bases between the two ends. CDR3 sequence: CSARARGSYEQYF. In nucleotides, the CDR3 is TGCAGTGCTAGGGCCCGTGGGTCCTACGAGCAGTACTTC.

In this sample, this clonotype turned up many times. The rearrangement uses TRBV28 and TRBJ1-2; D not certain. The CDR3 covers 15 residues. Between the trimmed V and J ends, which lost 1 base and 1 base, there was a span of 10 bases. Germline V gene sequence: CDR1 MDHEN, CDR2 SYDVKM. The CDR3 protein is CASSLSQARNYGYTF. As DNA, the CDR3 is TGTGCCAGCAGTTTATCGCAGGCTCGTAACTATGGCTACACCTTC.

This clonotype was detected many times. CDR3 DNA sequence: TGTGCCAGCAGCTCCGGACTTGACGGAGAGACCCAGTACTTC. This codes for CASSSGLDGETQYF. The V and J genes are TRBV7-3 and TRBJ2-5, with D maybe TRBD2 (5 bases). V dropped 4 bases and J dropped 4 bases, with 13 bases sitting between them. In germline, CDR1 is SGHTA, CDR2 FQGTGA. This CDR3 has 14 amino acids.

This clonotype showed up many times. The CDR3 nucleotides read TGTGCCAGCAGCTTCAGGGGAACAGGTCCCTACAATGAGCAGTTCTTC. This gives the protein CASSFRGTGPYNEQFF. This chain joins TRBV6-1 and TRBJ2-1; D possibly corresponds to TRBD1 (6 bases). Germline V gives CDR1 MNHNS, CDR2 SASEGT. The CDR3 contains 16 residues. Trimming took off 6 bases at V and 2 bases at J, with 17 bases between the two ends.

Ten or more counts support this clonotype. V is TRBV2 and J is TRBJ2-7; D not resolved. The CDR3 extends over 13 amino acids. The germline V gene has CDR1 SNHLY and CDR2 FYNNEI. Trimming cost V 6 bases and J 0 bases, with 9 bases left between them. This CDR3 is CASRVRSSYEQYF. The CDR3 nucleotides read TGTGCCAGCAGGGTGCGTAGCTCCTACGAGCAGTACTTC. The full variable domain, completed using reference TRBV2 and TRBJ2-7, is EPEVTQTPSHQVTQMGQEVILRCVPISNHLYFYWYRQILGQKVEFLVSFYNNEISEKSEIFDDQFSVERPDGSNFTLKIRSTKLEDSAMYFCASRVRSSYEQYFGPGTRLTVT.

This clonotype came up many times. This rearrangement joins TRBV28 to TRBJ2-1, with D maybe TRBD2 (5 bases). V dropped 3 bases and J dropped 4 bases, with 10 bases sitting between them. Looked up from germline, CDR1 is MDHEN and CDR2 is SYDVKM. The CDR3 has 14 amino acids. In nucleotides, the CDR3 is TGTGCCAGCAGTTTTGAAGGGAGATACAATGAGCAGTTCTTC. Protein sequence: CASSFEGRYNEQFF.

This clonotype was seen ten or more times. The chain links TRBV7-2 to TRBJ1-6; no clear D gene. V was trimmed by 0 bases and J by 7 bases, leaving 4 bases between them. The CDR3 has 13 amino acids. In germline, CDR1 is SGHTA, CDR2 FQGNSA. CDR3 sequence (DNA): TGTGCCAGCAGCTTAGCTATCAATTCACCCCTCCACTTT. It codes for CASSLAINSPLHF.

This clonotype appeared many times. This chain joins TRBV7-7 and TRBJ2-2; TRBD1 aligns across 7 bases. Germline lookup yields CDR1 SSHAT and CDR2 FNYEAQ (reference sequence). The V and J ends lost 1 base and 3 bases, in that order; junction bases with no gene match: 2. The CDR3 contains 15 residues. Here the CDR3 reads CASSLDRGDTGELFF. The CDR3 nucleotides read TGTGCCAGCAGCTTAGACAGGGGCGACACCGGGGAGCTGTTTTTT.

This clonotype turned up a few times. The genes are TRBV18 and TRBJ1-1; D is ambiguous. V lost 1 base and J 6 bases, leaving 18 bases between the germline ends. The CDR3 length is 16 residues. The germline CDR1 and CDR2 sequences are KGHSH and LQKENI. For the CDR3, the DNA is TGTGCCAGCTCACCACTGGGTAGGGAGTCATCTCCTGAAGCTTTCTTT. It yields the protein CASSPLGRESSPEAFF.

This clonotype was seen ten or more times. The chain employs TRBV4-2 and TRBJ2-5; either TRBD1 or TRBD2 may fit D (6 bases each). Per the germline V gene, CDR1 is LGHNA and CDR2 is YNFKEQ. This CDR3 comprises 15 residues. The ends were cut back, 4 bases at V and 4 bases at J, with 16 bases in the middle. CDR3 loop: CASSLMTGGGETQYF. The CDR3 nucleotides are TGTGCCAGCAGCCTAATGACCGGGGGCGGAGAGACCCAGTACTTC.

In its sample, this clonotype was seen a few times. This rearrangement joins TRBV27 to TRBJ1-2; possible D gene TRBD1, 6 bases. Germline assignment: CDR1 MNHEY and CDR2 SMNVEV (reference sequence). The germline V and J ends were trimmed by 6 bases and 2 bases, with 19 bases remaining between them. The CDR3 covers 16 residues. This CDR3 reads CASSLMRGGANYGYTF. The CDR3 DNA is TGTGCCAGCAGCCTCATGCGGGGGGGGGCAAACTATGGCTACACCTTC.

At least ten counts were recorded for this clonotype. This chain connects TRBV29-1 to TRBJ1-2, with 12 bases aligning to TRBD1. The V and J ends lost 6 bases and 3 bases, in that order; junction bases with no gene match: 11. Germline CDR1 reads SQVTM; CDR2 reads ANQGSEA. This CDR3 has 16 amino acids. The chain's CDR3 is CSVTPGTGGADYGYTF. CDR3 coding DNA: TGCAGCGTGACGCCCGGGACAGGGGGCGCAGACTATGGCTACACCTTC.

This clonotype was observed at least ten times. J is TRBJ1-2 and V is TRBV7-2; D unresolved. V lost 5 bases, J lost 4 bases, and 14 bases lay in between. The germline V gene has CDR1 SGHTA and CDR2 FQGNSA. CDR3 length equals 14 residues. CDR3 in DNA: TGTGCCAGCAGCGCCAACTCACTATCCTATGGCTACACCTTC. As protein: CASSANSLSYGYTF.

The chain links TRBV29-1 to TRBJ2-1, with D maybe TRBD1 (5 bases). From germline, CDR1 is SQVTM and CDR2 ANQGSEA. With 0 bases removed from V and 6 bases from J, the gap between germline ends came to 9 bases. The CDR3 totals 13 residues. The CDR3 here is CSVEEGRGNEQFF. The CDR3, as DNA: TGCAGCGTTGAAGAAGGAAGGGGCAATGAGCAGTTCTTC.

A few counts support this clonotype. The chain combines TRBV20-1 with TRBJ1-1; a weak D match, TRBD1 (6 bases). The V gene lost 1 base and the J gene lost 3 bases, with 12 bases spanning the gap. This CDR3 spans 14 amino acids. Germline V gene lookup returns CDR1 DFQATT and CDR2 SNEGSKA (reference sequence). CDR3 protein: CSARAGGGYTEAFF. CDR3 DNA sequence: TGCAGTGCTAGAGCGGGGGGCGGGTACACTGAAGCTTTCTTT.

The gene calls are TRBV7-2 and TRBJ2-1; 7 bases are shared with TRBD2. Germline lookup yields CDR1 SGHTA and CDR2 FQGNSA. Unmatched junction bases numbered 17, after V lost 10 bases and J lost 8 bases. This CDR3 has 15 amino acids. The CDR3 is CANRRLAGGSDEQFF. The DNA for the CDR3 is TGTGCCAACAGACGGCTTGCCGGGGGGTCAGATGAGCAGTTCTTC.

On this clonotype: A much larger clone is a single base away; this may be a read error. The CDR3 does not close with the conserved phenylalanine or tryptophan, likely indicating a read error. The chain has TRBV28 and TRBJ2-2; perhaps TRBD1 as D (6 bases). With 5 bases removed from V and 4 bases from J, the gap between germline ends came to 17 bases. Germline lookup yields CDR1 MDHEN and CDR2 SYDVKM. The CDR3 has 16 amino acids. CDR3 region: CASSRQVFRSTGELFL. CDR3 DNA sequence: TGTGCCAGCAGTCGACAGGTTTTTAGGTCCACCGGGGAGCTGTTTCTT.

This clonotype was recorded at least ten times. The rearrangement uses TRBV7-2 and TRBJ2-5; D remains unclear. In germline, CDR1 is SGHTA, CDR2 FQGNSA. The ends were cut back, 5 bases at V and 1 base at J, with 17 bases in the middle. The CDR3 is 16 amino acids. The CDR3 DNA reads TGTGCCAGCAGCCCTGACGACACCCAGCCCCAAGAGACCCAGTACTTC. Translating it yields CASSPDDTQPQETQYF.

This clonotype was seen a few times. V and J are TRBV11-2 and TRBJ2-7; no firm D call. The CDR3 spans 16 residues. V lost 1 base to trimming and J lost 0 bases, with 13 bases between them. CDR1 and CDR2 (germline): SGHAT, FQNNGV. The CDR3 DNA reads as TGTGCCAGCAGCTTAGGTGGCAGCTTGAGCTCCTACGAGCAGTACTTC. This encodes CASSLGGSLSSYEQYF.

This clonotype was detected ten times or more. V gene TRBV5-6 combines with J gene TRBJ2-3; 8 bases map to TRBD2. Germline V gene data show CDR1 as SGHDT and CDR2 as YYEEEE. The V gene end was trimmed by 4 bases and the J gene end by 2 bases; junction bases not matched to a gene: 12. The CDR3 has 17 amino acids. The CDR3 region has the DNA TGTGCCAGCAGCACTCTAGGGGGAGCGGGGGACACAGATACGCAGTATTTT. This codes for CASSTLGGAGDTDTQYF.

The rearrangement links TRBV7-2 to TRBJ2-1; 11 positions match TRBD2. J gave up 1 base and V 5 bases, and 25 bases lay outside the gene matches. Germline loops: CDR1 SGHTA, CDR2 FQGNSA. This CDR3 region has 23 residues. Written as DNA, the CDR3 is TGTGCCAGCAGCCGTCCGTCCCGCGACCTAGCGGGGGGCCAGATAGATTCCTACAATGAGCAGTTCTTC. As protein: CASSRPSRDLAGGQIDSYNEQFF.

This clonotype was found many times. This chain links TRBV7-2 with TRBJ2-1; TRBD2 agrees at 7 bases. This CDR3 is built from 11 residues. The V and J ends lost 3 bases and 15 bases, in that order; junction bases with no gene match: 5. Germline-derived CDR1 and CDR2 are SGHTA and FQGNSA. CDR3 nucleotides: TGTGCCAGCAGCTTGGCGGGGGTTCCGTTCTTC. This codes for CASSLAGVPFF.